This TCR beta chain appears in the sequencing data of a study of cytomegalovirus exposure and HLA in healthy donors (dated by TCRdb to the late 2010s). Study-wide context: In an earlier analysis of under 750 of the donors, 250 to 300 Gb of sequence data and approximately 120 million unique TCR beta sequences from 180 million or so T cells were reported. An early release covering just under 650 HLA-typed donors comprised around 300 gigabases of sequencing data and around 80 million unique TCR sequences. The genetic ancestry cluster associated with self-reported Caucasian donors included 81% of the 300 to 400 genotyped donors. The study was designed to test whether signatures of past pathogen exposure could be identified by cataloging public T cell receptors. The study used immunosequencing to profile the T cell repertoires of several hundred subjects and linked those repertoires to cytomegalovirus serostatus. Besides the first cohort of 500 to 700 subjects, a separate validation cohort made up of over a hundred different subjects was used. To predict cytomegalovirus infection status, the study brought together high-throughput TCR immunosequencing, statistical association of individual TCRs with disease status, and machine learning. To study patterns of TCR occurrence, a later analysis re-analyzed previously published TCR beta repertoires from around 700 donors and added high-resolution HLA genotyping. In the later analysis, no new phenotypic data were used to find candidate immune exposures; instead, reliance was placed on TCR beta sequences and their occurrence across donors. In an earlier analysis of roughly 580 of the donors, high-throughput TCR beta sequencing was used to judge whether each TCR beta V gene segment behaved as functional or pseudogenic. Donor age, sex, ethnicity and CMV serostatus were compiled alongside the repertoire data. Genome-wide SNP genotypes for about 60% of the roughly 700 donors were used in a later genetic analysis, which treated that subset as a discovery cohort. All discovery cohort repertoires had been generated on a single sequencing platform. Class I and class II HLA loci were covered by the typing at four-digit resolution. Typing coverage varied by locus: about 629-640 donors for A, B, C, DRB1 and DQB1; about 520 for DQA1; around 570 for DPA1; around 490 for DPB1. Because of strong linkage in the cohort, roughly five DR-DQ haplotypes were treated as single units for association and clustering. Across some 400 genotyped donors of the cohort, an average of about 250,000 unique TCR beta nucleotide sequences per donor were sequenced, and around 19% of those sequences were non-productive. The study at large found these results: At a false discovery rate of 0.05, a later analysis linked 16,951 TCR beta sequences to specific HLA alleles. Compared with equally common non-associated chains, HLA-associated TCR beta chains in a later analysis were more clonally expanded and had lower generation probabilities. In a later genetic analysis, a missense DCLRE1C variant was associated with V-gene and J-gene trimming of TCR beta chains, and the association was replicated in an independent cohort. In a later analysis, TCR association rates were found to vary across HLA loci, with the most associated TCRs seen for DRB1 alleles and the fewest for HLA-C alleles. A further reported finding was that TCR beta sequences accurately predicted the HLA-A and HLA-B alleles for most subjects in the first cohort. In both the original and validation cohorts, the classifier was reported to diagnose cytomegalovirus status with high specificity and sensitivity. A cluster of highly shared sequence variants was judged likely to represent a technical artifact of the sequencing pipeline. In a later analysis, most CMV-associated TCR beta chains were found to appear HLA-restricted, with HLA associations seemingly driven largely by CMV exposure. The study listed 164 TCR beta chains as associated with cytomegalovirus. Seventeen rarely observed V segments, including chromosome 9 orphons, were excluded from the earlier analysis of just under 600 of the donors because counts were too low. Because HLA typing was unavailable for some donors at each locus, only the typed subset was used in association tests. The 87-base-pair reads could not distinguish some IMGT-functional V segments, including TRBV6-2 and TRBV6-3, so those segments were excluded. Strong co-occurrence of HLA alleles, especially DR and DQ, made assigning TCR associations to individual alleles difficult. In a later analysis, several top co-occurrence clusters were reported to appear linked to parvovirus B19, influenza, CMV and Epstein-Barr virus. Sequencing depth was assumed to be roughly uniform across donors in the presence/absence analyses, though that assumption may not hold. For the cohort, immune exposure information was limited to CMV serostatus. An earlier analysis of approximately 530 of the donors showed that most TCR beta V segments appeared in productive rearrangements either about 90% or about 30% of the time, which broadly matched IMGT annotations. According to a later genetic analysis, donors in an Asian-associated ancestry cluster had fewer N-insertions in productive TCRs than the roughly 670-donor mean. This cohort had only TCR beta chains sequenced, and the lack of alpha or paired-chain data limited which features could be detected. In vitro tests confirmed that three of the cytomegalovirus-associated TCR beta chains recognize cytomegalovirus antigens. Correlated functional status among segregating V segments might reflect linkage disequilibrium, but an unknown experimental factor could not be ruled out. Most TCR sequences were observed very rarely across donors, whereas some public TCRs were present in many individuals. According to the authors, the approach could potentially be generalized to other disease states and immunological phenotypes.

Receptors were amplified or captured by the immunoSEQ multiplex PCR assay. The multiplex PCR relied on a mix of 60 forward primers for TCR Vbeta segments and 13 reverse primers for TCR Jbeta segments. The CDR3 region of rearranged TCR beta genes was amplified from genomic DNA with a multiplex PCR assay. Amplified TCR beta libraries were sequenced as 87-base-pair reads on the Illumina HiSeq System. The authors' analysis ran thus. A later analysis tallied 75 million to 95 million unique TCR beta chains across the 666 repertoires, and around 9.9 million of those chains were shared by two or more donors. Raw reads were error-corrected and collapsed into unique sequences with a nearest-neighbor algorithm that merged closely related sequences to remove PCR and sequencing errors. V, D and J gene segments were assigned by aligning CDR3 sequences to IMGT reference sequences. Each retained sequence needed at least a six-nucleotide match to both a V gene segment and a J gene segment. A rearrangement was called productive if the CDR3 had no stop codons and remained in frame with V and J, and every other rearrangement was called non-productive. CDR3 was defined by IMGT convention, running from the second conserved V-encoded cysteine to the conserved J-encoded phenylalanine. Sequences without an unambiguous match to a single V gene segment were excluded from the earlier analysis of over 500 of the donors. In an earlier analysis of several hundred of the donors, V segments were called functional above 56.7% productive rearrangements and were called segregating when the between-donor standard deviation exceeded 5%. To diagnose cytomegalovirus status from the catalog of TCR beta chain sequences, a statistical classification framework was built. In a later analysis, V and J genes were assigned by comparing TCR nucleotide sequences against IMGT/GENE-DB human TR gene sequences. The TCRdist pipeline was used in a later analysis to assign CDR3 sequences and most-parsimonious VDJ recombination scenarios. In a later analysis, every TCR beta chain was defined by the combination of its CDR3 amino acid sequence and its V-gene family, and reads without a unique V-gene family were dropped. A later analysis removed 450 to 600 highly shared, low-generation-probability nucleotide sequences to deal with suspected cross-contamination and a sequencing artifact. A later analysis calculated a clonal expansion index for each public chain from normalized within-repertoire ranks of inferred template counts. In a later analysis, generation probabilities were computed using a VDJ recombination model fitted to out-of-frame rearrangements, and the results were checked against IGoR. A later analysis scored TCR-TCR, TCR-HLA and TCR-CMV co-occurrence with hypergeometric tests, applying a repertoire-size bias correction to TCR pairs. A later analysis estimated false discovery rates by permuting HLA or CMV assignments 20 times. In a later analysis, co-occurring TCRs were grouped using DBSCAN, with TCRdist sequence similarity added in when clustering inside HLA-allele-positive subsets. Co-occurrence clustering excluded repertoires with fewer than 30,000 or more than 120,000 public chains, plus five with anomalous nucleotide sharing. TCRdb limited this immuneACCESS table to in-frame rearrangements with V and J called. A share of clones is missing; checked studies link under half to unresolved V genes, and the rest is unexplained. The DNA was the basis for D and trimming; V, J and clone size are from that table. The sample table holds 100,000 to 150,000 clones, of which about three quarters were seen once. The top ten hold under 5% of the sample.

There are 14 amino acids in the CDR3, from cysteine to phenylalanine inclusive. Only CDR3 DNA is held: 42 bases, read in frame from base 1. From the germline V gene, CDR1 is SGHRS and CDR2 is YFSETQ. The V end loses 3 bases and the J end loses 7 bases, and a stretch of 16 bases separates them. The cohort was made up of approximately 670 healthy bone marrow donors. All cohort members were sampled while nominally healthy, although unrecorded immune exposures were likely present. The donor was CMV seronegative and was included in the group of about 400 seronegative cohort members. Every donor gave a peripheral blood sample, and the peripheral blood mononuclear cells from that sample were used for TCR beta sequencing. The Qiagen DNeasy Blood Extraction Kit was used to extract genomic DNA from the blood cell samples. Worth noting for this clone: Its cognate antigen has yet to be identified. Nothing much larger sits one base from this clone, and base qualities are not available.

The chain joins TRBV5-1 to TRBJ1-2; TRBD1 is possibly the D segment (5 matching bases). The clonotype was recovered from a man aged 30 to 45 in good health and CMV-seronegative. The sample comprised PBMCs. CDR3 protein: CASSSPEGALGYTF. The sequenced DNA is TGCGCCAGCAGCTCCCCGGAAGGGGCGCTTGGCTACACCTTC.